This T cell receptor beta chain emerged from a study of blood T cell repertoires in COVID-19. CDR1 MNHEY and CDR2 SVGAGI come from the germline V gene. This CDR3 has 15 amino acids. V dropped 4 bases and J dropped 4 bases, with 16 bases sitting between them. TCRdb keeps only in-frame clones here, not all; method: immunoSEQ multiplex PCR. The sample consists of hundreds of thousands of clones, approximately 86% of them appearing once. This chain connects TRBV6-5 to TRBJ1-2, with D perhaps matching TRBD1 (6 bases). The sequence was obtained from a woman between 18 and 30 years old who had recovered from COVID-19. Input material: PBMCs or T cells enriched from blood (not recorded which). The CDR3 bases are TGTGCCAGCAGTTGGGGGCGCGGGGGTGGCTATGGCTACACCTTC. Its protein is CASSWGRGGGYGYTF.